The 12 T cell receptor beta chains reported below all come from one sample, sequenced in a study of CD8 T cells in Susac syndrome. After extraction with the RNeasy kit, about 0.5 to 1 ug of the RNA was reverse transcribed using random hexamers. TCRdb reprocessed the immunoSEQ multiplex PCR reads with MiXCR, giving one entry per CDR3 protein. The table records 180,000 or so distinct CDR3 sequences, roughly 94% of them present only once. The sequenced material came from CD4+ T cells from PBMCs. Receptor source: a human donor with Susac syndrome.

The chain employs TRBV3-1 and TRBJ2-2; D not certain. CDR1 and CDR2 from the germline V gene are LGHDT and YNNKEL (reference sequence). The CDR3 is 16 amino acids. Trimming removed 0 bases from V and 2 bases from J, with 10 bases in between. The CDR3 DNA sequence: TGTGCCAGCAGCCAAGATTGGACGGTAAACACCGGGGAGCTGTTTTTT. Amino acids: CASSQDWTVNTGELFF.

The chain couples TRBV20-1 to TRBJ2-1; 11 nucleotides align to TRBD2. The CDR3 loop spans 13 amino acids. V shed 5 bases and J 4 bases; nucleotides not matched to a gene: 1. Germline V gives CDR1 DFQATT, CDR2 SNEGSKA (reference sequence). CDR3 sequence: CSALAGGYNEQFF. Written as DNA, the CDR3 is TGCAGTGCTCTAGCGGGAGGATACAATGAGCAGTTCTTC.

This chain links TRBV12-3 or TRBV12-4 with TRBJ2-1; D remains unclear. Trimming left V 1 base short and J 9 bases short, with 16 bases between. The CDR3 has 15 amino acids. This CDR3 reads CASSLGVGPSGEQFF. The CDR3 DNA is TGTGCCAGCAGTTTAGGAGTTGGTCCCTCCGGTGAGCAGTTCTTC.

The J gene is TRBJ1-5, the V gene TRBV28; D remains unclear. Germline V lookup: CDR1 MDHEN, CDR2 SYDVKM. This CDR3 comprises 13 residues. Trimming removed 11 bases from V and 4 bases from J, with 15 bases in between. The CDR3 sequence: CAATSSPNQPQHF. The CDR3 DNA sequence: TGTGCCGCGACGTCCTCCCCAAATCAGCCCCAGCATTTT.

CDR3: CSARDLADNEQFF. As DNA, the CDR3 is TGCAGTGCTAGAGATCTAGCGGACAATGAGCAGTTCTTC. The rearrangement links TRBV20-1 to TRBJ2-1; 7 bases map to TRBD2. Germline CDR1 DFQATT, CDR2 SNEGSKA (reference sequence). The CDR3 consists of 13 residues. V lost 0 bases, J lost 5 bases, and 1 base stayed unmatched.

The chain uses TRBV7-9 and TRBJ1-2; TRBD1 is a possible D gene (5 bases). The CDR3 runs 15 residues. The ends were cut back, 1 base at V and 6 bases at J, with 15 bases in the middle. The germline V gene has CDR1 SEHNR and CDR2 FQNEAQ (reference sequence). CDR3 region: CASSLVAGKVDGYTF. For the CDR3, the DNA is TGTGCCAGCAGCTTAGTCGCAGGGAAGGTTGATGGCTACACCTTC. Based on the CDR3 plus reference TRBV7-9 and TRBJ1-2, the full variable domain is DTGVSQNPRHKITKRGQNVTFRCDPISEHNRLYWYRQTLGQGPEFLTYFQNEAQLEKSRLLSDRFSAERPKGSFSTLEIQRTEQGDSAMYLCASSLVAGKVDGYTFGSGTRLTVV.

The chain uses TRBV7-8 and TRBJ2-1, with D hard to call. The CDR3 extends over 15 amino acids. V lost 1 base, J lost 6 bases, and 13 bases lay in between. Germline V gene lookup returns CDR1 SGHVS and CDR2 FQNEAQ. The CDR3 region is CASSLGWLLSNEQFF. The CDR3 nucleotides read TGTGCCAGCAGCTTAGGGTGGCTACTCAGCAATGAGCAGTTCTTC.

This chain connects TRBV6-6 to TRBJ2-2, with TRBD1 as a possible D gene (6 bases). V was trimmed by 2 bases and J by 4 bases, leaving 8 bases between them. The CDR3 consists of 14 residues. Germline CDR1 reads MNHNY; CDR2 reads SVGAGI (reference sequence). CDR3 region: CASSYLTGTGELFF. The CDR3 DNA sequence: TGTGCCAGCAGTTACCTGACAGGCACCGGGGAGCTGTTTTTT.

V gene TRBV30 combines with J gene TRBJ2-5; no definite D call. This CDR3 spans 13 amino acids. Germline-derived CDR1 and CDR2 are GTSNPN and SVGIG (reference sequence). Trimming took off 0 bases at V and 5 bases at J, with 10 bases between the two ends. CDR3 loop: CAWSVAQRETQYF. CDR3 bases: TGTGCCTGGAGTGTGGCACAACGGGAGACCCAGTACTTC.

This rearrangement joins TRBV6-6 to TRBJ1-2; 7 nucleotides align to TRBD1. The CDR3 runs to 14 residues. The germline V gene has CDR1 MNHNY and CDR2 SVGAGI (reference sequence). V lost 6 bases and J lost 3; bases outside the gene matches: 7. In nucleotides, the CDR3 is TGTGCCAGCAGCTATCCTGGGACAGACTATGGCTACACCTTC. Amino acid sequence: CASSYPGTDYGYTF.

The rearrangement joins TRBV28 to TRBJ2-7, with D maybe TRBD1 (6 bases). The V gene's germline CDR1 is MDHEN and CDR2 SYDVKM. The V and J ends lost 5 bases and 4 bases respectively, with 21 bases between them. The CDR3 is 16 amino acids. The CDR3 protein is CASSHASEGGLYEQYF. CDR3 nucleotides: TGTGCCAGCAGTCACGCCTCGGAAGGGGGATTATACGAGCAGTACTTC.

This chain links TRBV18 with TRBJ1-2, with D possibly matching TRBD1 (6 bases). This CDR3 contains 15 residues. V lost 2 bases and J 3 bases, leaving 13 bases between the germline ends. Germline V lookup: CDR1 KGHSH, CDR2 LQKENI. CDR3 sequence: CASSPAQGAHYGYTF. Written as DNA, the CDR3 is TGTGCCAGCTCACCAGCACAGGGCGCGCACTATGGCTACACCTTC.